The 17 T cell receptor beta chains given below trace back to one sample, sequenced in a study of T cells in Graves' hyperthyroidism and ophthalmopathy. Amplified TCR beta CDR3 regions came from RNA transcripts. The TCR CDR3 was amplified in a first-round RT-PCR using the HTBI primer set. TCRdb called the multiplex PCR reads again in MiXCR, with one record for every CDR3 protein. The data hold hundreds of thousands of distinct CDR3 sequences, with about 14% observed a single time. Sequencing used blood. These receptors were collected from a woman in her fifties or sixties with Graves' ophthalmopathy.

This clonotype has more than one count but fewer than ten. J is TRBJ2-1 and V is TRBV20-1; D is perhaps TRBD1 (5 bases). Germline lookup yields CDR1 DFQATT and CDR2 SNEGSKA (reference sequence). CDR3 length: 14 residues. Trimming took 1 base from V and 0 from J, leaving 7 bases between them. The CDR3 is CSARVTASYNEQFF. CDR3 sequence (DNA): TGCAGTGCTAGAGTGACAGCCTCCTACAATGAGCAGTTCTTC.

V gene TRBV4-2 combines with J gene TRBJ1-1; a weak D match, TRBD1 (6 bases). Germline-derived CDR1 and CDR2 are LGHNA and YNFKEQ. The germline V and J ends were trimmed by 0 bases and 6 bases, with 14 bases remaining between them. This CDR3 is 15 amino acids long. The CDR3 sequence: CASSQEARGMPEAFF. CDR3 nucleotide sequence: TGTGCCAGCAGCCAAGAGGCCAGGGGAATGCCTGAAGCTTTCTTT.

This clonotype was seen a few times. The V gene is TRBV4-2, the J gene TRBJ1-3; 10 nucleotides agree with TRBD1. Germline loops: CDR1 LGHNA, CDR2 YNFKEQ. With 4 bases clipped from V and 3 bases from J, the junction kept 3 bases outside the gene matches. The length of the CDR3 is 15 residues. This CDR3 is CASSLDRGLGNTIYF. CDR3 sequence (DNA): TGTGCCAGCAGCCTAGACAGGGGGCTTGGAAACACCATATATTTT.

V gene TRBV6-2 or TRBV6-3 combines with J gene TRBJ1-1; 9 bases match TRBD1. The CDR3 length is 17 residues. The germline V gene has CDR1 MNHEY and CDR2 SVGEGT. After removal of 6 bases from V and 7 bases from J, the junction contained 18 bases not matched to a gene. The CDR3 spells CASRTPGQGLYRGEAFF. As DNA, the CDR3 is TGTGCCAGCAGAACGCCGGGACAGGGATTATATAGGGGTGAAGCTTTCTTT.

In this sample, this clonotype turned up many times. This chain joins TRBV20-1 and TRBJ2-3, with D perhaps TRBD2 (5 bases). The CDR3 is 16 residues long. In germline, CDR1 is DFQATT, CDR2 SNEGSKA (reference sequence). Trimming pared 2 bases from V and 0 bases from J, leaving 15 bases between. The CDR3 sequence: CSARPVRGGSTDTQYF. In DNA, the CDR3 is TGCAGTGCTAGACCCGTCCGCGGCGGGAGCACAGATACGCAGTATTTT.

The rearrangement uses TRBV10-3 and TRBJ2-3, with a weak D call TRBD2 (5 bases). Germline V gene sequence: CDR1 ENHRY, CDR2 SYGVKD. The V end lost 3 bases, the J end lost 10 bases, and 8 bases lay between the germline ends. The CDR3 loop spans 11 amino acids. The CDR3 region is CAISEGRAQYF. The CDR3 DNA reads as TGTGCCATCAGTGAAGGGCGGGCGCAGTATTTT.

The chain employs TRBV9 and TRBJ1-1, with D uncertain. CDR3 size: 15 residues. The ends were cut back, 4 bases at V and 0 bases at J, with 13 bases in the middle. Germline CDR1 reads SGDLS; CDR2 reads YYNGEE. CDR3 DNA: TGTGCCAGCAGCCCCAACAACGGGGTGAACACTGAAGCTTTCTTT. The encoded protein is CASSPNNGVNTEAFF.

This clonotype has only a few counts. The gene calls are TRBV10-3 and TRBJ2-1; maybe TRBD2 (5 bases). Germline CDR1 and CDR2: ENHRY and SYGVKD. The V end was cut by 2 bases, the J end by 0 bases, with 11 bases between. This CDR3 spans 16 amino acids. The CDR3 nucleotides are TGTGCCATCAGTGAGCCTAGCCCAAACTCCTACAATGAGCAGTTCTTC. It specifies CAISEPSPNSYNEQFF.

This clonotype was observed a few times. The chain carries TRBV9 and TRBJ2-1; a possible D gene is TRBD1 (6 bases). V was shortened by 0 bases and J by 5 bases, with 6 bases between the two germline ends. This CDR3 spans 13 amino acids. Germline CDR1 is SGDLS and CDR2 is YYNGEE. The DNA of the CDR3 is TGTGCCAGCAGCGTAGGACAGGACAATGAGCAGTTCTTC. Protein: CASSVGQDNEQFF.

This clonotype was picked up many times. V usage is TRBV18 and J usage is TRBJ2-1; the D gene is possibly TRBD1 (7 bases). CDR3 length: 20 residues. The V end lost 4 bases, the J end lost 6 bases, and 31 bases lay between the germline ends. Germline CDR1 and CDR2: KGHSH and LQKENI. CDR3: CASSLLTLDRRVSNRNEQFF. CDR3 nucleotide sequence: TGTGCCAGCTCACTCCTGACTTTGGACAGGAGGGTTTCCAACCGCAATGAGCAGTTCTTC.

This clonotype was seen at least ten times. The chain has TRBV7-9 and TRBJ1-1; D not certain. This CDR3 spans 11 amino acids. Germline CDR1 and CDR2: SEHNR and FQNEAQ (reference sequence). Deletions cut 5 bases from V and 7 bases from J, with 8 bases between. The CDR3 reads CASSVYGEAFF. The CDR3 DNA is TGTGCCAGCAGCGTCTATGGTGAAGCTTTCTTT.

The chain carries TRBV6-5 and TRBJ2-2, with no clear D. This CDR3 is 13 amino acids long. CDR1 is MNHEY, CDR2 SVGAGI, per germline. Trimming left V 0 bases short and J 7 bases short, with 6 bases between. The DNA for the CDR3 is TGTGCCAGCAGTTACTCTGGGGACGGGGAGCTGTTTTTT. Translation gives CASSYSGDGELFF.

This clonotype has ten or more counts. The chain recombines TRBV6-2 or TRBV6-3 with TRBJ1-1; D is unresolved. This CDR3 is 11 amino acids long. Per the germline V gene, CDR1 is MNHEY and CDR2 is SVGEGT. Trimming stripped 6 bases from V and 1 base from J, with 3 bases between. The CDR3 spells CASRSNTEAFF. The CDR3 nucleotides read TGTGCCAGCAGGTCGAACACTGAAGCTTTCTTT.

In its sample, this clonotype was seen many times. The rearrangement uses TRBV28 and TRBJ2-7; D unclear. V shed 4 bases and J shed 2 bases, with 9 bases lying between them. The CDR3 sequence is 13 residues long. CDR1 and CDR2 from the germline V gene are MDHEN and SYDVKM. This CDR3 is CASSWRSAYEQYF. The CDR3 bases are TGTGCCAGCAGTTGGCGGAGTGCCTACGAGCAGTACTTC.

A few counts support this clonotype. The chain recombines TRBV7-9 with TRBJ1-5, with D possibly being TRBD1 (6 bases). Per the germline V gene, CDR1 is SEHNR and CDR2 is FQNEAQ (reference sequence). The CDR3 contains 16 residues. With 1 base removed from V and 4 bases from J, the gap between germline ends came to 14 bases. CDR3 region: CASSLVVGTSNQPQHF. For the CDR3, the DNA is TGTGCCAGCAGCTTAGTTGTCGGGACAAGTAATCAGCCCCAGCATTTT.

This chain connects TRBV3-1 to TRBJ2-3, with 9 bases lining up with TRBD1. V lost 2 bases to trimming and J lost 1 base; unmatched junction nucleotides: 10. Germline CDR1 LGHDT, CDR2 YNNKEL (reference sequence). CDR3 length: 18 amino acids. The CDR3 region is CASSQWSKGDRGTDTQYF. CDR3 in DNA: TGTGCCAGCAGCCAATGGTCTAAGGGGGACAGGGGCACAGATACGCAGTATTTT.

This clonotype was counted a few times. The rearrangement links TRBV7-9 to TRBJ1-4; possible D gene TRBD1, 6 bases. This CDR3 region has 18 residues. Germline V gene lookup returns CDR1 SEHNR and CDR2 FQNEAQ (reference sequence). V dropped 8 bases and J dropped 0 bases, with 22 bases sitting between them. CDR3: CASRRTTQGPATNEKLFF. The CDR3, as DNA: TGTGCCAGCCGCCGTACAACACAGGGTCCGGCAACTAATGAAAAACTGTTTTTT.